This is a list of T cell receptor beta chains from one sample in a study of PD-1 and CTLA-4 blockade in melanoma. Libraries were prepared by immunoSEQ multiplex PCR; TCRdb keeps only in-frame clonotypes and omits some of them. The profile shows approximately 33,000 clones, under 95% of them singletons. Material: CD8+ T cells from peripheral blood, obtained from a patient given anti-PD-1 treatment. The receptors shown here come from a human donor with melanoma. The CDR3 runs from the conserved cysteine through the conserved F or W. A D gene is named only where the DNA matches it firmly. Size tells how often a clone was seen (once, few, many) or the class of an expanded clone, and some rows leave it out.

clone_size j_call d_call v_call cdr3_aa cdr3_nt
. TRBJ2-1 . TRBV7-9 CASSYGNEQFF TGTGCCAGCAGCTACGGTAATGAGCAGTTCTTC
. TRBJ2-5 TRBD1 TRBV28 CASSPGGSETQYF TGTGCCAGCAGCCCAGGGGGTTCGGAGACCCAGTACTTC
. TRBJ1-1 . TRBV6-5 CASSRGSEAFF TGTGCCAGCAGCAGGGGCAGTGAAGCTTTCTTT
. TRBJ2-2 TRBD1 TRBV7-6 CASSFPTGGVLAGELFF TGTGCCAGCAGCTTTCCCACAGGGGGCGTATTGGCCGGGGAGCTGTTTTTT
. TRBJ1-5 . TRBV4-1 CASSQGGGQPQHF TGCGCCAGCAGCCAAGGGGGGGGACAGCCCCAGCATTTT
. TRBJ1-6 . TRBV30 CAWSDQNLHF TGTGCCTGGAGTGACCAGAACCTCCACTTT
once TRBJ2-7 TRBD2 TRBV6-2/TRBV6-3 CASSLFTGGTYEQYF TGTGCCAGCAGCCTGTTTACGGGGGGAACCTACGAGCAGTACTTC
few TRBJ2-1 . TRBV30 CAWGDGSSYNEQFF TGTGCCTGGGGAGACGGGAGCTCCTACAATGAGCAGTTCTTC
. TRBJ2-1 TRBD2 TRBV2 CASSVLADRPTLKYNEQFF TGTGCCAGCAGTGTACTAGCGGATCGTCCTACGCTAAAATACAATGAGCAGTTCTTC
. TRBJ1-1 . TRBV4-2 CASSQDTRDGEAFF TGTGCCAGCAGCCAAGATACCCGGGACGGTGAAGCTTTCTTT
. TRBJ2-3 TRBD2 TRBV29-1 CSVVEIRGVDTQYF TGCAGCGTTGTTGAGATCCGGGGGGTAGATACGCAGTATTTT
. TRBJ2-3 TRBD2 TRBV7-2 CASTLTSPTDTQYF TGTGCCAGCACCTTGACTAGCCCCACAGATACGCAGTATTTT
. TRBJ2-3 TRBD2 TRBV7-6 CASSLAGGSADTQYF TGTGCCAGCAGCTTAGCGGGGGGGTCGGCAGATACGCAGTATTTT
. TRBJ2-1 . TRBV27 CASSVQGNEQFF TGTGCCAGCAGCGTACAAGGAAATGAGCAGTTCTTC
. TRBJ2-3 TRBD1 TRBV6-5 CATKTGGLDTQYF TGTGCCACCAAGACAGGGGGCCTAGATACGCAGTATTTT
. TRBJ1-1 . TRBV6-5 CASRITQGNTEAFF TGTGCCAGCAGGATCACACAGGGGAACACTGAAGCTTTCTTT
once TRBJ2-2 TRBD2 TRBV6-1 CASSEFGGRPGELFF TGTGCCAGCAGTGAATTTGGCGGGAGGCCCGGGGAGCTGTTTTTT
. TRBJ2-2 . TRBV27 CASSFQSGELFF TGTGCCAGCAGTTTTCAAAGCGGGGAGCTGTTTTTT
. TRBJ1-4 . TRBV7-9 CASSSQTVNEKLFF TGTGCCAGCAGCTCTCAGACAGTTAATGAAAAACTGTTTTTT
. TRBJ2-3 TRBD2 TRBV10-2 CASNGDGGGDTQYF TGCGCCAGCAACGGGGACGGGGGGGGAGATACGCAGTATTTT
. TRBJ2-7 . TRBV5-4 CASSLKAGSYEQYF TGTGCCAGCAGCTTGAAGGCAGGGAGCTACGAGCAGTACTTC
. TRBJ1-1 TRBD1 TRBV7-2 CASSAWTGGVEAFF TGTGCCAGCAGCGCCTGGACAGGGGGCGTTGAAGCTTTCTTT
. TRBJ1-1 . TRBV27 CASSLSPGFTGNTEAFF TGTGCCAGCAGTTTATCGCCAGGATTCACGGGGAACACTGAAGCTTTCTTT
few TRBJ1-2 . TRBV24-1 CATSGGEYGYTF TGTGCCACCAGTGGGGGGGAGTATGGCTACACCTTC
. TRBJ2-5 TRBD1 TRBV29-1 CSVVWDRVLQETQYF TGCAGCGTTGTTTGGGACAGGGTATTACAAGAGACCCAGTACTTC
once TRBJ2-1 . TRBV7-3 CASSPGVNAYNEQFF TGTGCCAGCAGTCCTGGTGTAAATGCCTACAATGAGCAGTTCTTC
. TRBJ1-1 . TRBV6-5 CASFGTLNTEAFF TGTGCCAGCTTTGGGACTTTGAACACTGAAGCTTTCTTT
. TRBJ1-1 . TRBV2 CASYIFMNTEAFF TGTGCCAGCTACATTTTCATGAACACTGAAGCTTTCTTT
once TRBJ2-1 TRBD2 TRBV27 CASRPSGSPNEQFF TGTGCCAGCAGGCCTAGCGGGAGCCCCAATGAGCAGTTCTTC
. TRBJ2-7 TRBD2 TRBV15 CATSKTSGTYEQYF TGTGCCACCAGCAAGACTAGCGGTACCTACGAGCAGTACTTC
. TRBJ1-5 TRBD1 TRBV18 CASSPYTGTGYGNQPQHF TGTGCCAGCTCACCGTACACCGGGACAGGGTATGGCAATCAGCCCCAGCATTTT
. TRBJ1-1 . TRBV6-5 CASSYRQENTEAFF TGTGCCAGCAGTTACAGGCAAGAGAACACTGAAGCTTTCTTT
. TRBJ2-5 TRBD2 TRBV3-1/TRBV3-2 CASSQETSGIEETQYF TGTGCCAGCAGCCAGGAGACTAGCGGGATCGAAGAGACCCAGTACTTC
. TRBJ1-2 . TRBV12-3/TRBV12-4 CASSFGPNYGYTF TGTGCCAGCAGTTTCGGACCGAACTATGGCTACACCTTC
. TRBJ1-4 . TRBV5-6 CASSLATGIANEKLFF TGTGCCAGCAGCTTGGCCACAGGGATCGCTAATGAAAAACTGTTTTTT
. TRBJ1-1 . TRBV6-5 CASSYTDSGTEAFF TGTGCCAGCAGTTACACGGACAGTGGCACTGAAGCTTTCTTT
. TRBJ2-1 . TRBV4-1 CASRGEVTREINEQFF TGCGCCAGCAGAGGGGAGGTGACTAGGGAAATCAATGAGCAGTTCTTC
. TRBJ2-1 TRBD2 TRBV15 CATSRSLAGVHNEQFF TGTGCCACCAGCAGATCGCTAGCGGGAGTTCACAATGAGCAGTTCTTC
. TRBJ2-1 TRBD2 TRBV11-2 CASSRTSGSGGEQFF TGTGCCAGCAGCCGGACTAGCGGGAGTGGCGGTGAGCAGTTCTTC
. TRBJ1-6 . TRBV2 CASSEMGSSYNSPLHF TGTGCCAGCAGTGAAATGGGGAGCTCCTATAATTCACCCCTCCACTTT
. TRBJ2-1 . TRBV9 CASSVGVYNEQFF TGTGCCAGCAGCGTAGGGGTATACAATGAGCAGTTCTTC
once TRBJ2-1 . TRBV29-1 CSVEEDLYNEQFF TGCAGCGTTGAAGAAGACTTGTACAATGAGCAGTTCTTC
. TRBJ2-1 . TRBV30 CAWSLGDNEQFF TGTGCCTGGAGTTTGGGGGACAATGAGCAGTTCTTC
. TRBJ2-2 . TRBV2 CASQVPGELFF TGTGCCAGCCAGGTCCCCGGGGAGCTGTTTTTT
. TRBJ2-7 . TRBV30 CAWSPTGAWTEQYF TGTGCCTGGAGTCCGACGGGGGCCTGGACCGAGCAGTACTTC
. TRBJ1-2 . TRBV7-9 CASSLGIAYGYTF TGTGCCAGCAGCTTAGGAATCGCCTATGGCTACACCTTC
. TRBJ2-5 TRBD2 TRBV15 CATSRTSGEETQYF TGTGCCACCAGCAGGACTAGCGGGGAAGAGACCCAGTACTTC
. TRBJ1-2 . TRBV5-1 CASGGEGDFDGYTF TGCGCCAGCGGGGGGGAGGGCGATTTTGATGGCTACACCTTC
. TRBJ2-1 TRBD1 TRBV27 CASSTRTGHNEQFF TGTGCCAGCAGTACCCGGACAGGTCACAATGAGCAGTTCTTC
. TRBJ1-1 . TRBV12-3/TRBV12-4 CASRGLLVEAFF TGTGCCAGCAGGGGGCTACTTGTTGAAGCTTTCTTT
. TRBJ2-3 TRBD2 TRBV7-9 CASTPGGPATGGRSDTQYF TGTGCCAGCACCCCCGGGGGACCCGCAACGGGGGGGCGGTCGGATACGCAGTATTTT
. TRBJ1-6 TRBD1 TRBV27 CASSDRGANSPLHF TGTGCCAGCAGCGACAGGGGGGCCAATTCACCCCTCCACTTT
. TRBJ2-7 TRBD1 TRBV5-1 CASSSTGDEQYF TGCGCCAGCAGCTCGACAGGGGACGAGCAGTACTTC
. TRBJ2-2 . TRBV19 CASSIGGELFF TGTGCCAGTAGTATTGGCGGGGAGCTGTTTTTT
. TRBJ2-7 TRBD2 TRBV27 CASSSLAGPYEQYF TGTGCCAGCAGTTCACTAGCGGGGCCCTACGAGCAGTACTTC